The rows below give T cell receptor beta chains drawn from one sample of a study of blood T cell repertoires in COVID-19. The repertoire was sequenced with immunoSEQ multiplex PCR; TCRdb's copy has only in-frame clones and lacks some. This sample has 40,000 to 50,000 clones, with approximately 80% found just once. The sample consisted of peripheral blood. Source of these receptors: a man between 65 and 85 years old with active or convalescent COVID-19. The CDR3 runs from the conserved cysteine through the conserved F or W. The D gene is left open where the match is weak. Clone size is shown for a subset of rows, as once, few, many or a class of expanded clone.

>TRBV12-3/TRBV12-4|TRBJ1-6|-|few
TGTGCCAGCAGCAGGATACCTGAGTCACCCCTCCACTTT
CASSRIPESPLHF
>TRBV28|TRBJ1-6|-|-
TGTGCCAGCACGGCGGTCGACAGCTATAATTCACCCCTCCACTTT
CASTAVDSYNSPLHF
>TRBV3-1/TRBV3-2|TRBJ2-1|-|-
TGTGCCAGCAGCCGGAGCTCCTACAATGAGCAGTTCTTC
CASSRSSYNEQFF
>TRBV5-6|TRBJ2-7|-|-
TGTGCCAGCAGTACACCGGGACTGAACTACGAGCAGTACTTC
CASSTPGLNYEQYF
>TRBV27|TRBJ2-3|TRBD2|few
TGTGCCAGCACTGCGGGACTAGCGGGCACAGATACGCAGTATTTT
CASTAGLAGTDTQYF
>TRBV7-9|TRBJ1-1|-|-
TGTGCCAGCAGCTACCAGAATGAAGCTTTCTTT
CASSYQNEAFF
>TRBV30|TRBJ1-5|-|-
TGTGCGTTTTCCGGGGTAAATAGCAATCAGCCCCAGCATTTT
CAFSGVNSNQPQHF
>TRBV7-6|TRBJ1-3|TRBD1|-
TGTGCCAGCAGCCAGGGGGTGGGAAACACCATATATTTT
CASSQGVGNTIYF
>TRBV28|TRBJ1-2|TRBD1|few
TGTGCCAGCAGGACAGGGGGCACTCTGAATGGCTACACCTTC
CASRTGGTLNGYTF
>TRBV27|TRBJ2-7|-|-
TGTGCCAGCAGTCCCCGTGGCTCCCATTACGAGCAGTACTTC
CASSPRGSHYEQYF
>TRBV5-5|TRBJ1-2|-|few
TGTGCCAGCAGCTTGGACATGGCAGGGAACTATGGCTACACCTTC
CASSLDMAGNYGYTF
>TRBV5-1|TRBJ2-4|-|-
TGCGCCAGCAGCTTGCCCAGTGAAAACATTCAGTACTTC
CASSLPSENIQYF
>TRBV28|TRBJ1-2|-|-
TGTGCCAGCAGTCCTGGGACTCTAGATTTGATAGGCTACACCTTC
CASSPGTLDLIGYTF
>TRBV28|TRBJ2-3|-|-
TGTGCCAGCGGAAGCGGTAGCACAGATACGCAGTATTTT
CASGSGSTDTQYF
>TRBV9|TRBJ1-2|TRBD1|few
TGTGCCAGCAGCGCCACAGGGGATTACGGCTATGGCTACACCTTC
CASSATGDYGYGYTF
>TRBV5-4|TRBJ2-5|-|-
TGTGCCAGCTTGGACTCTCGTCGGTCAGAGACCCAGTACTTC
CASLDSRRSETQYF
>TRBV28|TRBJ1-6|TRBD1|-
TGTGCCAGCACAGGACAGGGGAAGGGATCACCCCTCCACTTT
CASTGQGKGSPLHF
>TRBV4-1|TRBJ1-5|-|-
TGCGCCAGCAGCTCGGTGACTCCCAATCAGCCCCAGCATTTT
CASSSVTPNQPQHF
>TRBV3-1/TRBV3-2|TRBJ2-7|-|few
TGTGCCAGCAGCCAAGATCAAGCTTCGAGGCAGTACTTC
CASSQDQASRQYF
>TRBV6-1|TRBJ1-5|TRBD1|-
TGTGCCAGCAGTGTCAAAGCGGGGACAGGTCTCTATAGCAATCAGCCCCAGCATTTT
CASSVKAGTGLYSNQPQHF
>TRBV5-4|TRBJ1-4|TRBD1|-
TGTGCCAGCAGCTTGACAGGGGGAGAAAAACTGTTTTTT
CASSLTGGEKLFF
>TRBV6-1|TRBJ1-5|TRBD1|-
TGTGCCAGCAGTGAGGGGCAGGACAGGGCCCAGCATTTT
CASSEGQDRAQHF
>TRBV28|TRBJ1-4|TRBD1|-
TGTGCCAGCAGTCAGGGACAGGGATATGAAAAACTGTTTTTT
CASSQGQGYEKLFF
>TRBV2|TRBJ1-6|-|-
TGTGCCAGCAGTGCCGCCAGGGTCGGCAATTCACCCCTCCACTTT
CASSAARVGNSPLHF
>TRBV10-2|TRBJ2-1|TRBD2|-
TGCGCCAGCAGTGAATGGCTAGCGGGGGGAAGAAATGAGCAGTTCTTC
CASSEWLAGGRNEQFF
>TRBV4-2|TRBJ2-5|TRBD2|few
TGTGCCAGCAGCCAAGGGGCTAGCGGAGAGACCCAGTACTTC
CASSQGASGETQYF
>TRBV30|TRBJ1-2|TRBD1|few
TGTGCCTGGGTACAGGACAGGGAAAACTATGGCTACACCTTC
CAWVQDRENYGYTF
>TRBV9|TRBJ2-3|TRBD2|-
TGTGCCAGCAGCGCGCGAACTAGCGGGGGCCTAAGCACAGATACGCAGTATTTT
CASSARTSGGLSTDTQYF
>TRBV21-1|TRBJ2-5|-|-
TGTGCCAACCCCCCCCGAGAGGGAGAGACCCAGTACTTC
CANPPREGETQYF
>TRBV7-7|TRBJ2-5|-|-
TGTGCCAGCAGCTTAGGAGGAACCCAAGAGACCCAGTACTTC
CASSLGGTQETQYF
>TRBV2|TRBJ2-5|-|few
TGTGCCAGCACTCTTGCGACTCTCCAAGAGACCCAGTACTTC
CASTLATLQETQYF
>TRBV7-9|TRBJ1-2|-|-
TGTGCCAGCAGCTTAGGCGAGCCCTATGGCTACACCTTC
CASSLGEPYGYTF
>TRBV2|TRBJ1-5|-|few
TGTGCCAGCAGTGGCCCGGGGGTTGGCAATCAGCCCCAGCATTTT
CASSGPGVGNQPQHF
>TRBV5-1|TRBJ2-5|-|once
TGCGCCAGCAGCTTGGTTCCGGGTCGAGAGACCCAGTACTTC
CASSLVPGRETQYF
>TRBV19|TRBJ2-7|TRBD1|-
TGTGCCATCTCACCTGGGACAGGGGACTCCTCCTACGAGCAGTACTTC
CAISPGTGDSSYEQYF
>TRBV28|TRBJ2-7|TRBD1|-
TGTGCCAGCTCCGACAGGGGGGGCGAGCAGTACTTC
CASSDRGGEQYF
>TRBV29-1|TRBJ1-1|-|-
TGCAGCGTTGTTCCAGGGCGAACTGAAGCTTTCTTT
CSVVPGRTEAFF
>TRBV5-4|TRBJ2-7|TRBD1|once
TGTGCCAGCAGCCGACAGGGTCAGGACGAGCAGTACTTC
CASSRQGQDEQYF
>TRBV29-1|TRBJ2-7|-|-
TGCAGCGTTGGAACTTACGAGCAGTACTTC
CSVGTYEQYF
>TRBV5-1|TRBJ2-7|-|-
TGCGCCAGCAGCTTGCAGGGGAATGGCTACGAGCAGTACTTC
CASSLQGNGYEQYF
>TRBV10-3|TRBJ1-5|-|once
TGTGCCACTGCGGACAGTACCTCAAATCAGCCCCAGCATTTT
CATADSTSNQPQHF
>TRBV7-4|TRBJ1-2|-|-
TGTGCCAGCAGCTTAAGGGAGGGTGAGTATGGCTACACCTTC
CASSLREGEYGYTF
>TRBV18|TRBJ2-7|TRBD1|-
TGTGCCAGCTCACTTGGACAGGGAAGAACCTACGAGCAGTACTTC
CASSLGQGRTYEQYF
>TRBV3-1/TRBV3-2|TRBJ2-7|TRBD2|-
TGTGCCAGCAGCCAAGTTTCGGGGGGGCCGGGCGAGCAGTACTTC
CASSQVSGGPGEQYF
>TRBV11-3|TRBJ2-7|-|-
TGTGCCAGCAGCTTAGATGGGCTCGAAGAGCAGTACTTC
CASSLDGLEEQYF
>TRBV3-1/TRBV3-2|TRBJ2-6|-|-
TGTGCCAGCAGCCCTGACTCCCACGTCCTGACTTTC
CASSPDSHVLTF
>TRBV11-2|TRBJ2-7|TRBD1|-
TGTGCCAGCACCCCACAGGGGCTCGGGGAGCAGTACTTC
CASTPQGLGEQYF
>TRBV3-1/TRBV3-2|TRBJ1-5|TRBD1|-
TGTGCCAGCAGTCGGACAGGGGATCAGCCCCAGCATTTT
CASSRTGDQPQHF
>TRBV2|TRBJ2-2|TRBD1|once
TGTGCCAGCAGGGCAGGGGGACATTTTACCGGGGAGCTGTTTTTT
CASRAGGHFTGELFF
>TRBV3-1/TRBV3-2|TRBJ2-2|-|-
TGTGCCAGCAGCCAAGGGGCTGCGACCGGGGAGCTGTTTTTT
CASSQGAATGELFF
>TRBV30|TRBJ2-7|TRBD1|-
TGTGCCTGGGTGGATACAGGGGGCCCCTACGAGCAGTACTTC
CAWVDTGGPYEQYF
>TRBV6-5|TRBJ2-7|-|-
TGTGCCAGCGATATGTCTGCGGGCTACGAGCAGTACTTC
CASDMSAGYEQYF
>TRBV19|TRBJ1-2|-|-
TGTGCCAGTACCTTCGGTCGACAGTCCCCCGGCGGCTACACCTTC
CASTFGRQSPGGYTF
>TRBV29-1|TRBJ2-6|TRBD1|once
TGCAGCGCTGAGACAGGGTCAGGGGCCAACGTCCTGACTTTC
CSAETGSGANVLTF
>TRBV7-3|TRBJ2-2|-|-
TGTGCCAGCAGTCTCCTTAATGCGGAGGAGCTGTTTTTT
CASSLLNAEELFF
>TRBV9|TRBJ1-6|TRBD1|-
TGTGCCAGCAATGCAGGGGGTGATTCACCCCTCCACTTT
CASNAGGDSPLHF
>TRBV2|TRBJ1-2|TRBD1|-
TGTGCCAGCAGTGCTGGGGACAGAAGGCTGGAGAATTATGGCTACACCTTC
CASSAGDRRLENYGYTF
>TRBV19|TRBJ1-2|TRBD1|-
TGTGCCAGTAGTATAATCGGGACAGCTTTTAACTATGGCTACACCTTC
CASSIIGTAFNYGYTF
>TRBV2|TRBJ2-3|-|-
TGTGCCAGTAACCGGGACTCTTCAGATACGCAGTATTTT
CASNRDSSDTQYF
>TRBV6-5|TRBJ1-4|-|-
TGTGCCAGCAGCTCCCGACCGGGAAAACTGTTTTTT
CASSSRPGKLFF